This is a list of T cell receptor beta chains from one sample in a study of blood T cell repertoires in COVID-19. Measured with immunoSEQ multiplex PCR; TCRdb has only the in-frame clones, and not every one. The top ten clones hold about 7% of a sample with fewer than 200,000 clones, 80% of them seen once. The sequenced sample was peripheral blood. The receptors were gathered from a man aged 60-69 years with acute or convalescent COVID-19. Each CDR3 is given with its conserved first and last residue. Fields, in order: D gene, J gene, V gene, clone size, CDR3 DNA, CDR3 protein. The D gene is left open where the match is weak. Size is stated for part of the rows, as once, few or many counts, or as a class when the clone is expanded.

NA,TRBJ2-1,TRBV6-2/TRBV6-3,NA,TGTGCCAGCAGTTACTCGTCGATGGAGAGCTCCTACAATGAGCAGTTCTTC,CASSYSSMESSYNEQFF
TRBD2,TRBJ2-7,TRBV29-1,once,TGCAGCGTTGATCCCCCGGTACTAGCGAATTACGAGCAGTACTTC,CSVDPPVLANYEQYF
NA,TRBJ2-7,TRBV4-1,NA,TGCGCCAGCAGCTGGCTAGCGACCTACGAGCAGTACTTC,CASSWLATYEQYF
TRBD1,TRBJ1-1,TRBV29-1,NA,TGCAGCGCCGCAACGGGACAGGGCACTGAAGCTTTCTTT,CSAATGQGTEAFF
NA,TRBJ2-7,TRBV7-8,NA,TGTGCCAGCAGCTTGGGGACGGAGGGCGAGCAGTACTTC,CASSLGTEGEQYF
TRBD1,TRBJ2-7,TRBV5-1,NA,TGCGCCAGCAGCTTGATCCACAGGGGCCAGCAGTACTTC,CASSLIHRGQQYF
TRBD2,TRBJ2-1,TRBV24-1,NA,TGTGCCACCAGTGACCCTAGCGGGAGGGCCAGTGAGCAGTTCTTC,CATSDPSGRASEQFF
NA,TRBJ2-3,TRBV5-1,NA,TGCGCCAGCAGCTCCGAGGGAAATACGCAGTATTTT,CASSSEGNTQYF
NA,TRBJ1-5,TRBV30,NA,TGTGCCTGGAGTTTACAGGGAAATCAGCCCCAGCATTTT,CAWSLQGNQPQHF
NA,TRBJ2-5,TRBV30,NA,TGTGCCTGGAGTCCAACTAGCCGGGAGGAGACCCAGTACTTC,CAWSPTSREETQYF
TRBD1,TRBJ2-7,TRBV28,few,TGTGCCAGCAGTATCCGGGACAGGGACCACGAGCAGTACTTC,CASSIRDRDHEQYF
NA,TRBJ2-2,TRBV5-4,NA,TGTGCCAGCAGCTTAGCTGCCTCGGGGGAGCTGTTTTTT,CASSLAASGELFF
TRBD1,TRBJ2-5,TRBV25-1,few,TGTGCCAGCAGTGATCCCAGAGGACAGGGGAAGGGGGAGACCCAGTACTTC,CASSDPRGQGKGETQYF
NA,TRBJ1-5,TRBV4-1,NA,TGCGCCAGCAGCCAAGTCCCTATATTGAACAATCAGCCCCAGCATTTT,CASSQVPILNNQPQHF
TRBD1,TRBJ1-2,TRBV5-4,NA,TGTGCCAGCAGCACCAACCGACAGGGGGGGATCTATGGCTACACCTTC,CASSTNRQGGIYGYTF
NA,TRBJ2-1,TRBV18,NA,TGTGCCAGCTCACCACAAGAGCGAAATGAGCAGTTCTTC,CASSPQERNEQFF
NA,TRBJ1-6,TRBV6-5,NA,TGTGCCAGCAGTTGGGGCGGGGATTCACCCCTCCACTTT,CASSWGGDSPLHF
NA,TRBJ2-3,TRBV2,once,TGTGCCAGCAAGATACAGGGTAATACGCAGTATTTT,CASKIQGNTQYF
TRBD1,TRBJ2-1,TRBV15,once,TGTGCCACCAGCAGAGCTGGGACCGGGACAGGGTCGAATGAGCAGTTCTTC,CATSRAGTGTGSNEQFF
TRBD1,TRBJ2-5,TRBV6-5,NA,TGTGCCAGCAAGGACAGGGTAACGGAGACCCAGTACTTC,CASKDRVTETQYF
NA,TRBJ2-3,TRBV27,NA,TGTGCCAGCAGTTTATTCAAGCCCGTGGGCAGGGATAGCACAGATACGCAGTATTTT,CASSLFKPVGRDSTDTQYF
TRBD2,TRBJ2-3,TRBV6-5,NA,TGTGCCAGCAGTTTAGGACTAGCGGGGGGCACAGATACGCAGTATTTT,CASSLGLAGGTDTQYF
NA,TRBJ1-5,TRBV6-6,once,TGTGCCAGCGATTCGGGACATCCTAATCAGCCCCAGCATTTT,CASDSGHPNQPQHF
TRBD2,TRBJ2-7,TRBV12-3/TRBV12-4,NA,TGTGCCAGCAGGCTAGCGGGGGTATACGAGCAGTACTTC,CASRLAGVYEQYF
NA,TRBJ1-1,TRBV6-6,NA,TGTGCCAGCAGTTATCAGAACACTGAAGCTTTCTTT,CASSYQNTEAFF
TRBD1,TRBJ2-5,TRBV9,NA,TGTGCCAGCAGCGCGGGACAGCGAGAGACCCAGTACTTC,CASSAGQRETQYF
TRBD2,TRBJ2-3,TRBV4-1,NA,TGCGCCAGCAGCCAAGAAGACCGCGGGAGGGCCTTAAAGGCAGATACGCAGTATTTT,CASSQEDRGRALKADTQYF
TRBD1,TRBJ1-2,TRBV6-5,NA,TGTGCCAGCAGACCGTACAGGGGCTATGGCTACACCTTC,CASRPYRGYGYTF
TRBD1,TRBJ2-7,TRBV14,many,TGTGCCAGCAGCCAATACAGGGGAATAGGGCAGTACTTC,CASSQYRGIGQYF
NA,TRBJ1-5,TRBV19,NA,TGTGCCAGTATTCGGGAGGGTCAGCCCCAGCATTTT,CASIREGQPQHF
NA,TRBJ2-1,TRBV6-4,NA,TGTGCCAGCAGTGACTCCAGGCTGAAGCAGTTCTTC,CASSDSRLKQFF
TRBD1,TRBJ2-3,TRBV11-1,few,TGTGCCAGCAGCTTAGATGGACAGGGACTCACAGATACGCAGTATTTT,CASSLDGQGLTDTQYF
TRBD2,TRBJ2-3,TRBV6-6,NA,TGTGCCAGCAGTTACCCGACTAGCGGGGGGGCCGGTGCGCAGTATTTT,CASSYPTSGGAGAQYF
NA,TRBJ2-2,TRBV19,many,TGTGCCAGTAGTCCATCAGACTACACCGGGGAGCTGTTTTTT,CASSPSDYTGELFF
NA,TRBJ1-2,TRBV18,NA,TGTGCCAGCTCACCATCGACAGCTCCCTATGGCTACACCTTC,CASSPSTAPYGYTF
NA,TRBJ2-1,TRBV9,NA,TGTGCCAGCAGCGTATCGGGACAAACACATCAAGAGACCCAGTTCTTC,CASSVSGQTHQETQFF